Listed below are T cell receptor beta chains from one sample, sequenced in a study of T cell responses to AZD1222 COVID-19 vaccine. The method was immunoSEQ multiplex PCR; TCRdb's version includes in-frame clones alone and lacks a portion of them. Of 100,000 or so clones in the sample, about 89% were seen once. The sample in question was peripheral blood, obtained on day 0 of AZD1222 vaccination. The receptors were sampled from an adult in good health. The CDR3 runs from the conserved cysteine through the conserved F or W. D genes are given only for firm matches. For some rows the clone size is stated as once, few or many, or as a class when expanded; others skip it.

cdr3_aa: CASSIAGGTINEQFF; cdr3_nt: TGTGCCAGTTCTATAGCGGGGGGAACGATCAATGAGCAGTTCTTC; clone_size: once; d_call: TRBD2; v_call: TRBV19; j_call: TRBJ2-1
cdr3_aa: CSASWTGGSPLYEQYF; cdr3_nt: TGCAGTGCTAGTTGGACAGGGGGCTCCCCCCTCTACGAGCAGTACTTC; clone_size: .; d_call: TRBD1; v_call: TRBV20-1; j_call: TRBJ2-7
cdr3_aa: CATRRRDSYNSPLHF; cdr3_nt: TGTGCCACCCGGCGCAGGGATTCCTATAATTCACCCCTCCACTTT; clone_size: .; d_call: .; v_call: TRBV3-1/TRBV3-2; j_call: TRBJ1-6
cdr3_aa: CASTPLAGEVDTQYF; cdr3_nt: TGTGCCAGTACCCCACTAGCGGGGGAGGTCGATACGCAGTATTTT; clone_size: .; d_call: TRBD2; v_call: TRBV19; j_call: TRBJ2-3
cdr3_aa: CASSPWDRSYEQYF; cdr3_nt: TGTGCCAGCTCACCTTGGGACAGGTCCTACGAGCAGTACTTC; clone_size: .; d_call: TRBD1; v_call: TRBV18; j_call: TRBJ2-7
cdr3_aa: CASSQEMGAVQPQHF; cdr3_nt: TGCGCCAGCAGCCAAGAGATGGGGGCAGTTCAGCCCCAGCATTTT; clone_size: .; d_call: .; v_call: TRBV4-1; j_call: TRBJ1-5
cdr3_aa: CATSDAGDRGEQYF; cdr3_nt: TGTGCCACCAGTGATGCTGGCGACAGGGGCGAGCAGTACTTC; clone_size: once; d_call: TRBD1; v_call: TRBV24-1; j_call: TRBJ2-7
cdr3_aa: CASARTVASTEGYTF; cdr3_nt: TGCGCCAGCGCCCGGACCGTGGCCTCGACGGAGGGCTACACCTTC; clone_size: .; d_call: .; v_call: TRBV4-1; j_call: TRBJ1-2
cdr3_aa: CASSLDIQEPQHF; cdr3_nt: TGTGCCAGCAGCTTAGATATTCAGGAGCCCCAGCATTTT; clone_size: .; d_call: .; v_call: TRBV11-2; j_call: TRBJ1-5
cdr3_aa: CASSEGQGVSYEQYF; cdr3_nt: TGTGCCAGCAGCGAGGGACAGGGGGTCTCCTACGAGCAGTACTTC; clone_size: .; d_call: TRBD1; v_call: TRBV9; j_call: TRBJ2-7
cdr3_aa: CASSSRQGSGVPQHF; cdr3_nt: TGTGCCAGCAGCTCAAGACAGGGGTCCGGGGTGCCCCAGCATTTT; clone_size: .; d_call: TRBD1; v_call: TRBV5-6; j_call: TRBJ1-5
cdr3_aa: CASSQEGTGYGYTF; cdr3_nt: TGCGCCAGCAGCCAAGAGGGGACAGGGTATGGCTACACCTTC; clone_size: .; d_call: TRBD1; v_call: TRBV4-3; j_call: TRBJ1-2
cdr3_aa: CASSDGRWQGSYGYTF; cdr3_nt: TGTGCCAGCAGCGACGGCCGGTGGCAGGGATCCTATGGCTACACCTTC; clone_size: once; d_call: .; v_call: TRBV13; j_call: TRBJ1-2
cdr3_aa: CASSLRGGVTEAFF; cdr3_nt: TGTGCCAGCAGTCTCAGGGGGGGGGTCACTGAAGCTTTCTTT; clone_size: .; d_call: TRBD1; v_call: TRBV27; j_call: TRBJ1-1
cdr3_aa: CASSFRGHGYTF; cdr3_nt: TGTGCCAGCAGCTTTCGGGGTCATGGCTACACCTTC; clone_size: .; d_call: .; v_call: TRBV12-1; j_call: TRBJ1-2
cdr3_aa: CASSGFGGNTEAFF; cdr3_nt: TGTGCCAGCAGCGGATTCGGGGGGAACACTGAAGCTTTCTTT; clone_size: .; d_call: .; v_call: TRBV9; j_call: TRBJ1-1
cdr3_aa: CASSLEGQLYYGYTF; cdr3_nt: TGTGCCAGCAGCCTAGAGGGACAGCTCTACTATGGCTACACCTTC; clone_size: .; d_call: TRBD1; v_call: TRBV7-9; j_call: TRBJ1-2
cdr3_aa: CASCQRGPPLTKNIQYF; cdr3_nt: TGTGCCAGCTGTCAGCGGGGGCCACCTCTGACCAAAAACATTCAGTACTTC; clone_size: .; d_call: TRBD2; v_call: TRBV2; j_call: TRBJ2-4
cdr3_aa: CASSLSGDPYEQYF; cdr3_nt: TGTGCCAGCAGCTTGTCAGGGGACCCCTACGAGCAGTACTTC; clone_size: .; d_call: .; v_call: TRBV5-5; j_call: TRBJ2-7
cdr3_aa: CASSLSSSGGGEQFF; cdr3_nt: TGTGCCAGCAGCTTAAGCTCTAGCGGGGGTGGTGAGCAGTTCTTC; clone_size: .; d_call: TRBD2; v_call: TRBV7-6; j_call: TRBJ2-1
cdr3_aa: CASRVTGTENTEAFF; cdr3_nt: TGTGCCAGCAGGGTAACCGGGACGGAGAACACTGAAGCTTTCTTT; clone_size: .; d_call: .; v_call: TRBV7-9; j_call: TRBJ1-1
cdr3_aa: CASSRSGPSSGNTIYF; cdr3_nt: TGTGCCAGCAGCCGGTCGGGTCCTAGCTCTGGAAACACCATATATTTT; clone_size: .; d_call: .; v_call: TRBV7-2; j_call: TRBJ1-3
cdr3_aa: CSVRGPINEQFF; cdr3_nt: TGCAGCGTGAGGGGTCCTATCAATGAGCAGTTCTTC; clone_size: .; d_call: .; v_call: TRBV29-1; j_call: TRBJ2-1
cdr3_aa: CASSLESGVNGYTF; cdr3_nt: TGTGCCAGCAGCTTAGAATCCGGGGTCAACGGCTACACCTTC; clone_size: .; d_call: .; v_call: TRBV13; j_call: TRBJ1-2
cdr3_aa: CASSLQDQPQHF; cdr3_nt: TGTGCCAGCAGCTTACAGGATCAGCCCCAGCATTTT; clone_size: .; d_call: .; v_call: TRBV5-6; j_call: TRBJ1-5
cdr3_aa: CASRGTSGGYEQFF; cdr3_nt: TGTGCCTCCCGCGGGACTAGCGGGGGGTATGAGCAGTTCTTC; clone_size: .; d_call: TRBD2; v_call: TRBV2; j_call: TRBJ2-1
cdr3_aa: CASSGRTEIQETQYF; cdr3_nt: TGTGCCAGTAGTGGGAGGACAGAAATCCAAGAGACCCAGTACTTC; clone_size: .; d_call: .; v_call: TRBV19; j_call: TRBJ2-5
cdr3_aa: CASSPGQGGLGYTF; cdr3_nt: TGTGCCAGCTCACCAGGACAGGGGGGACTTGGCTACACCTTC; clone_size: once; d_call: TRBD1; v_call: TRBV18; j_call: TRBJ1-2
cdr3_aa: CATSRPFSPLHF; cdr3_nt: TGCGCCACTTCCCGCCCATTTTCACCCCTCCACTTT; clone_size: .; d_call: .; v_call: TRBV10-1; j_call: TRBJ1-6
cdr3_aa: CASSVDFSTDTQYF; cdr3_nt: TGTGCCAGCAGCGTCGACTTTAGCACAGATACGCAGTATTTT; clone_size: .; d_call: .; v_call: TRBV9; j_call: TRBJ2-3
cdr3_aa: CASSFRASGGAKGINEQFF; cdr3_nt: TGTGCCAGCAGCTTCCGGGCTAGCGGGGGGGCCAAGGGTATCAATGAGCAGTTCTTC; clone_size: .; d_call: TRBD2; v_call: TRBV7-2; j_call: TRBJ2-1
cdr3_aa: CASSSGQGRGYTF; cdr3_nt: TGTGCCAGCAGCTCGGGACAGGGGAGAGGCTACACCTTC; clone_size: .; d_call: TRBD1; v_call: TRBV7-2; j_call: TRBJ1-2
cdr3_aa: CASSYSRVGSSPLHF; cdr3_nt: TGTGCCAGCAGTTACTCCCGGGTAGGAAGTTCACCCCTCCACTTT; clone_size: .; d_call: .; v_call: TRBV6-5; j_call: TRBJ1-6
cdr3_aa: CASSQWTGAATNEKLFF; cdr3_nt: TGCGCCAGCAGCCAATGGACAGGAGCCGCAACTAATGAAAAACTGTTTTTT; clone_size: .; d_call: TRBD1; v_call: TRBV4-1; j_call: TRBJ1-4
cdr3_aa: CASIDGRSNTGELFF; cdr3_nt: TGTGCCAGCATTGACGGACGCTCGAACACCGGGGAGCTGTTTTTT; clone_size: .; d_call: .; v_call: TRBV2; j_call: TRBJ2-2
cdr3_aa: CASSLSRVGETQYF; cdr3_nt: TGTGCCAGCAGTTTATCTCGGGTTGGGGAGACCCAGTACTTC; clone_size: .; d_call: .; v_call: TRBV27; j_call: TRBJ2-5
cdr3_aa: CASSLWSLSYNSPLHF; cdr3_nt: TGTGCCAGCAGTTTATGGAGTTTATCCTATAATTCACCCCTCCACTTT; clone_size: few; d_call: .; v_call: TRBV28; j_call: TRBJ1-6
cdr3_aa: CAISGVGGTMNTEAFF; cdr3_nt: TGTGCCATCAGTGGGGTCGGAGGGACTATGAACACTGAAGCTTTCTTT; clone_size: .; d_call: .; v_call: TRBV10-3; j_call: TRBJ1-1
cdr3_aa: CATSRGEFEGAQPQHF; cdr3_nt: TGTGCCACCAGCAGAGGTGAATTCGAAGGGGCTCAGCCCCAGCATTTT; clone_size: .; d_call: .; v_call: TRBV15; j_call: TRBJ1-5
cdr3_aa: CASRWNWDRGIQLSEGTEAFF; cdr3_nt: TGTGCCAGCAGGTGGAACTGGGACAGGGGGATCCAATTGTCCGAGGGCACTGAAGCTTTCTTT; clone_size: .; d_call: TRBD1; v_call: TRBV28; j_call: TRBJ1-1
cdr3_aa: CAISEPNPVVRGGVNEQFF; cdr3_nt: TGTGCCATCAGTGAGCCGAACCCAGTCGTGCGGGGGGGAGTCAATGAGCAGTTCTTC; clone_size: .; d_call: TRBD2; v_call: TRBV10-3; j_call: TRBJ2-1
cdr3_aa: CASRESRGHTEAFF; cdr3_nt: TGTGCCAGCAGGGAAAGCAGGGGGCACACTGAAGCTTTCTTT; clone_size: .; d_call: TRBD1; v_call: TRBV11-2; j_call: TRBJ1-1
cdr3_aa: CASSYRITSEAFF; cdr3_nt: TGTGCCAGCAGTTATCGGATAACATCTGAAGCTTTCTTT; clone_size: .; d_call: .; v_call: TRBV27; j_call: TRBJ1-1
cdr3_aa: CASSPEGSRGATYEQYF; cdr3_nt: TGTGCCAGCAGCCCCGAGGGATCGCGGGGGGCCACCTACGAGCAGTACTTC; clone_size: .; d_call: TRBD2; v_call: TRBV9; j_call: TRBJ2-7
cdr3_aa: CASSLWGSGAGYNSPLHF; cdr3_nt: TGCGCCAGCAGCTTGTGGGGTTCAGGGGCAGGCTATAATTCACCCCTCCACTTT; clone_size: .; d_call: .; v_call: TRBV5-1; j_call: TRBJ1-6
cdr3_aa: CARSLQDSYNSPLHF; cdr3_nt: TGTGCCAGAAGCTTACAGGACAGTTATAATTCACCCCTCCACTTT; clone_size: few; d_call: .; v_call: TRBV5-3; j_call: TRBJ1-6
cdr3_aa: CASREFPGLAPGSYNEQFF; cdr3_nt: TGTGCCAGCAGAGAATTTCCGGGACTAGCCCCAGGCTCCTACAATGAGCAGTTCTTC; clone_size: .; d_call: TRBD2; v_call: TRBV6-1; j_call: TRBJ2-1
cdr3_aa: CASSLDVGGGTDTQYF; cdr3_nt: TGTGCCAGCAGCTTGGACGTGGGGGGCGGCACAGATACGCAGTATTTT; clone_size: .; d_call: .; v_call: TRBV5-5; j_call: TRBJ2-3
cdr3_aa: CAWSGQRYQPQHF; cdr3_nt: TGTGCCTGGAGTGGACAGCGTTATCAGCCCCAGCATTTT; clone_size: .; d_call: .; v_call: TRBV30; j_call: TRBJ1-5